This T cell receptor beta chain originates from a study of blood T cell repertoires in COVID-19. Study-level background: There were acute and convalescent COVID-19 samples, and they came from the United States, Italy and Spain. In each case, the material was cDNA or gDNA derived from T cells, B-cell-depleted T cells, or PBMCs.

As originally analysed: Counts of nucleated cells, estimated from reference gene primer amplification, were obtained. Produced via immunoSEQ multiplex PCR; TCRdb's table is partial and in-frame only. V and J calls and clone size are copied from that table; D and trimming were computed from the DNA. The sample lists about 80,000 clones, roughly 79% occurring once. There are a few counts of this clone. Germline V CDR1 and CDR2: SGHRS, YFSETQ. The length of the CDR3 is 15 residues. Trimming removed 3 bases from V and 0 bases from J; junction bases left unmatched: 4. This rearrangement joins TRBV5-1 to TRBJ2-3, with 7 nucleotides matching TRBD1. Sequencing was carried out using peripheral blood. This clonotype was sampled from a human donor in a cohort sampled during active COVID-19. The CDR3 DNA sequence: TGCGCCAGCAGCTCAGGGACAGCCAGCACAGATACGCAGTATTTT. Translating it yields CASSSGTASTDTQYF.